This T cell receptor (beta chain) was captured in a study of T cells after yellow fever vaccination. This clonotype was observed a handful of times. The antigen is undetermined. V was cut by 4 bases and J by 5 bases, with 26 bases left in between. The germline CDR1 and CDR2 sequences are MGHRA and YSYEKL. CDR3 length equals 18 residues. The study made its TCR cDNA through 5'RACE template switching. That step introduced a universal primer site along with UMIs. In TCRdb, the 5' RACE reads were re-called with MiXCR into one record per CDR3 protein. Of approximately 160,000 distinct CDR3 sequences detected, roughly a tenth appear once; the ten largest clones hold approximately 35%. Findings of the study overall: Boosting was followed by the reappearance of most primary-vaccination clones (96% CD4, about 90% CD8). FACS-sorted repertoires could contain abundant clonotypes contaminating from the bulk population. Few clonotypes appeared in both CD4 and CD8 compartments.

This chain links TRBV4-1 with TRBJ1-2, with D maybe TRBD1 (5 bases). Specimen: CD8+ T cells sorted from PBMCs, collected 45 days after the yellow fever booster vaccination. The sequence was obtained from a man between 18 and 29 years old who received the YFV17D yellow fever vaccine. In DNA, the CDR3 is TGCGCCAGCAGCCCGGAACCCGGGGCCACCACTTATCTTTATGGCTACACCTTC. This encodes CASSPEPGATTYLYGYTF.